Listed here is a single T cell receptor (beta chain). Its antigen is not identified. MiXCR was run by TCRdb on the reads, yielding one entry per CDR3 protein. Among approximately 910,000 distinct CDR3 sequences, 30% to 40% were seen once, and the ten largest hold 13%. With V trimmed by 6 bases and J by 6 bases, 9 bases remained unmatched. There are 14 residues in the CDR3. The data originate from a study of T cell repertoires in cytomegalovirus infection. About the research overall: Carrying CMV and the relevant HLA type showed in public TCR beta signatures. Overall study findings and caveats: Dominating the ex vivo response were HLA-C-restricted CMV-specific TCR beta clonotypes.

This receptor was obtained from a human donor in good health (CMV status not recorded). Some clones in this sample may be carry-over from other donors' samples. The sample in question was cultured CD8+ T cells from PBMCs, obtained from culture after CMV antigen stimulation. This chain joins TRBV12-3 or TRBV12-4 and TRBJ2-7, with TRBD2 matching over 9 bases. CDR3 protein: CASSPGGGASEQYF. The CDR3 coding sequence is TGTGCCAGCAGCCCCGGCGGGGGGGCCTCCGAGCAGTACTTC.